This T cell receptor beta chain was sequenced during a study of T cells after somatic rescue of genetic block. Trimming pared 5 bases from V and 5 bases from J, leaving 16 bases between. Germline loops: CDR1 MNHEY, CDR2 SMNVEV (reference sequence). The CDR3 is 14 residues long. Measured with immunoSEQ multiplex PCR; TCRdb has only the in-frame clones, and not every one. The table has 70,000 or so clones, 92% seen once. Sequences were obtained from peripheral blood mononuclear cells (PBMCs). The chain links TRBV27 to TRBJ2-7; D is unclear. The receptor was isolated from a man in his forties or fifties. This chain's CDR3 is CASSVTIWSDEQYF. CDR3 nucleotide sequence: TGTGCCAGCAGTGTCACCATCTGGAGCGACGAGCAGTACTTC.